The 29 T cell receptor beta chains below come from one sample, sequenced in a study of cytomegalovirus exposure and HLA in healthy donors. The primer mix had 60 Vbeta and 13 Jbeta primers. Libraries were prepared by immunoSEQ multiplex PCR; TCRdb keeps only in-frame clonotypes and omits some of them. The table shows roughly 70,000 clones, with 60% to 85% occurring only once. Sequenced input: PBMCs. The receptor source for this set is a man between 65 and 85 years old in good health and CMV-seronegative.

The chain carries TRBV7-3 and TRBJ1-2, with 9 bases matching TRBD1. CDR1 and CDR2 from the germline V gene are SGHTA and FQGTGA. This CDR3 region has 13 residues. With 1 base clipped from V and 8 bases from J, the junction kept 2 bases outside the gene matches. The CDR3 loop is CASSLRTGEGYTF. The CDR3 coding sequence is TGTGCCAGCAGCTTAAGGACAGGGGAAGGCTACACCTTC.

The chain carries TRBV19 and TRBJ2-3, with 8 bases aligning to TRBD1. Germline V lookup: CDR1 LNHDA, CDR2 SQIVND (reference sequence). The CDR3 extends over 16 amino acids. The trim removed 6 bases at V and 4 bases at J, leaving 12 bases unmatched. CDR3 loop: CASSTRQGIGADTQYF. The CDR3 DNA follows: TGTGCCAGTAGCACAAGACAGGGGATCGGCGCAGATACGCAGTATTTT.

The genes are TRBV6-1 and TRBJ1-3, with unresolved D. Germline V gene lookup returns CDR1 MNHNS and CDR2 SASEGT. Between the trimmed V and J ends, which lost 5 bases and 4 bases, there was a span of 9 bases. The CDR3 spans 13 residues. CDR3 nucleotide sequence: TGTGCCAGCAGTCAACAGATGGGAAACACCATATATTTT. The encoded protein is CASSQQMGNTIYF.

This clone was counted a few times. The CDR3 DNA follows: TGCAGCGTTGGTACATCCGGGGCCAACGTCCTGACTTTC. Amino acids: CSVGTSGANVLTF. V is TRBV29-1 and J is TRBJ2-6; D call uncertain. V was cut by 4 bases and J by 4 bases, with 8 bases left in between. This CDR3 comprises 13 residues. The germline V gene encodes CDR1 SQVTM and CDR2 ANQGSEA. Looking up the rest from reference TRBV29-1 and TRBJ2-6 gives the full variable domain: SAVISQKPSRDICQRGTSLTIQCQVDSQVTMMFWYRQQPGQSLTLIATANQGSEATYESGFVIDKFPISRPNLTFSTLTVSNMSPEDSSIYLCSVGTSGANVLTFGAGSRLTVL.

The chain couples TRBV19 to TRBJ2-1; D remains unclear. Trimming left V 5 bases short and J 8 bases short, with 13 bases between. The CDR3 is made up of 13 amino acids. CDR1 LNHDA and CDR2 SQIVND come from the germline V gene (reference sequence). This CDR3 reads CASSFRLIYEQFF. In DNA, the CDR3 is TGTGCCAGTAGTTTCCGACTCATCTATGAGCAGTTCTTC.

The V and J genes are TRBV6-5 and TRBJ2-3, with D perhaps TRBD2 (5 bases). V was cut by 4 bases and J by 3 bases, with 11 bases left in between. This CDR3 comprises 14 residues. The germline V gene encodes CDR1 MNHEY and CDR2 SVGAGI. The CDR3 bases are TGTGCCAGCAGTTCGAGGGAGTTAACAGATACGCAGTATTTT. This sequence encodes CASSSRELTDTQYF.

The chain joins TRBV4-3 to TRBJ2-5; 8 positions agree with TRBD1. Trimming removed 5 bases from V and 13 bases from J; junction bases left unmatched: 12. The CDR3 is 13 amino acids. The germline V gene has CDR1 LGHNA and CDR2 YSLEER. The CDR3 here is CASSFSRWDRMYF. The CDR3 nucleotides read TGCGCCAGCAGCTTCAGCCGGTGGGACAGGATGTACTTC.

The rearrangement links TRBV7-2 to TRBJ2-7, with TRBD1 matching over 8 bases. This CDR3 has 15 amino acids. The V gene end was trimmed by 5 bases and the J gene end by 0 bases; junction bases not matched to a gene: 6. The germline gives CDR1 SGHTA, CDR2 FQGNSA. The CDR3 protein is CASSTNRGSSYEQYF. DNA of the CDR3: TGTGCCAGCAGCACGAACAGGGGGAGCTCCTACGAGCAGTACTTC. Filled out from reference TRBV7-2 and TRBJ2-7, the complete variable domain reads GAGVSQSPSNKVTEKGKDVELRCDPISGHTALYWYRQSLGQGLEFLIYFQGNSAPDKSGLPSDRFSAERTGGSVSTLTIQRTQQEDSAVYLCASSTNRGSSYEQYFGPGTRLTVT.

The rearrangement joins TRBV11-3 to TRBJ2-1, with D unclear. V was clipped by 2 bases and J by 6 bases, with 5 bases between them. The CDR3 has 12 residues. Germline V gene data show CDR1 as SGHNT and CDR2 as YENEEA. In DNA form, the CDR3 reads TGTGCCAGCAGCTTATCGGGCAATGAGCAGTTCTTC. It is translated as CASSLSGNEQFF.

Concerning this clone: The junction departs from germline at one end; a sequencing error may be responsible. The chain combines TRBV7-7 with TRBJ1-6; D is unresolved. CDR3 size: 13 residues. Germline CDR1 is SSHAT and CDR2 is FNYEAQ (reference sequence). CDR3: CASSLARGSPLHF. The CDR3, as DNA: TGTGCTAGCAGCTTAGCTAGAGGTTCACCCCTCCACTTT.

This clone was seen a handful of times. As DNA, the CDR3 is TGCGCCAGCAGCCAACCTGGGACTCCTGCAACTAATGAAAAACTGTTTTTT. Its protein product is CASSQPGTPATNEKLFF. The chain recombines TRBV4-1 with TRBJ1-4, with a possible D match to TRBD1 (5 bases). The length of the CDR3 is 17 residues. Germline lookup yields CDR1 MGHRA and CDR2 YSYEKL. Trimming left V 2 bases short and J 0 bases short, with 13 bases between.

This clone was observed a single time. V usage is TRBV4-3 and J usage is TRBJ1-2; 11 nucleotides match TRBD1. In germline, CDR1 is LGHNA, CDR2 YSLEER. Trimming removed 1 base from V and 5 bases from J; junction bases left unmatched: 9. The CDR3 extends over 17 amino acids. CDR3 sequence (DNA): TGCGCCAGCAGCCAAGCGGTTGGGGGACAGGGGGGTTATGGCTACACCTTC. This translates into CASSQAVGGQGGYGYTF.

There are a few counts of this clone. V and J are TRBV19 and TRBJ1-1; D ambiguous. The CDR3 runs 15 residues. The ends were cut back, 6 bases at V and 4 bases at J, with 18 bases in the middle. Germline CDR1 and CDR2: LNHDA and SQIVND (reference sequence). The DNA for the CDR3 is TGTGCCAGTAGGGAGAATGCGGGCTCGGGCACTGAAGCTTTCTTT. Translated, it gives CASRENAGSGTEAFF.

The chain has TRBV28 and TRBJ2-1; weak D call: TRBD1 (6 bases). Trimming removed 4 bases from V and 4 bases from J, with 17 bases in between. The CDR3 is 16 residues long. Germline lookup yields CDR1 MDHEN and CDR2 SYDVKM. CDR3 DNA sequence: TGTGCCAGCAGTTCACTCGGGACACCCCTTTACAATGAGCAGTTCTTC. Translation gives CASSSLGTPLYNEQFF.

V and J are TRBV2 and TRBJ2-5; 12 bases align to TRBD2. The CDR3 sequence is 16 residues long. V lost 5 bases and J lost 5; bases outside the gene matches: 9. Per germline, CDR1 SNHLY and CDR2 FYNNEI. CDR3 sequence reads: CASSRLAGALSETQYF. Written as DNA, the CDR3 is TGTGCCAGCAGTCGACTAGCGGGGGCTCTTTCGGAGACCCAGTACTTC.

This clone has a handful of counts. The gene calls are TRBV7-6 and TRBJ1-6, with D hard to call. The CDR3 is 15 amino acids. V dropped 5 bases and J dropped 2 bases, with 10 bases sitting between them. Germline CDR1 reads SGHVS; CDR2 reads FNYEAQ. CDR3 residues: CASSTAGTYNSPLHF. The CDR3 DNA is TGTGCCAGCAGCACGGCCGGGACCTATAATTCACCCCTCCACTTT.

The chain combines TRBV7-9 with TRBJ1-3; no firm D call. Germline assignment: CDR1 SEHNR and CDR2 FQNEAQ (reference sequence). The length of the CDR3 is 12 residues. The V end lost 4 bases, the J end lost 7 bases, and 8 bases lay between the germline ends. The CDR3 protein is CASSSNGNTIYF. The CDR3 DNA is TGTGCCAGCAGCTCCAACGGGAACACCATATATTTT.

The chain is built from TRBV9 and TRBJ2-3, with 8 nucleotides matching TRBD2. Trimming took 0 bases from V and 0 from J; bases not matched to a gene: 9. The CDR3 sequence is 18 residues long. From germline, CDR1 is SGDLS and CDR2 YYNGEE. Written as DNA, the CDR3 is TGTGCCAGCAGCGTAGGGGGTAGAACTAGCGGTAGCACAGATACGCAGTATTTT. This translates into CASSVGGRTSGSTDTQYF. The full variable domain, completed using reference TRBV9 and TRBJ2-3, is DSGVTQTPKHLITATGQRVTLRCSPRSGDLSVYWYQQSLDQGLQFLIQYYNGEERAKGNILERFSAQQFPDLHSELNLSSLELGDSALYFCASSVGGRTSGSTDTQYFGPGTRLTVL.

The chain combines TRBV7-8 with TRBJ1-4; D gene ambiguous. V was cut by 2 bases and J by 3 bases, with 10 bases left in between. CDR3 size: 15 residues. Germline V gene data show CDR1 as SGHVS and CDR2 as FQNEAQ. This CDR3 reads CASSLRVQSNEKLFF. The CDR3 DNA reads as TGTGCCAGCAGCTTACGGGTCCAGTCTAATGAAAAACTGTTTTTT.

This chain uses TRBV6-1 with TRBJ2-3; 7 bases agree with TRBD2. V was clipped by 1 base and J by 3 bases; unmatched bases: 4. Germline V gives CDR1 MNHNS, CDR2 SASEGT. The CDR3 contains 15 residues. The CDR3 loop is CASSEGLAETDTQYF. The CDR3 nucleotides read TGTGCCAGCAGTGAAGGCCTAGCGGAAACAGATACGCAGTATTTT.

This clone was seen a single time. This chain uses TRBV5-5 with TRBJ1-2, with D maybe TRBD1 (5 bases). This CDR3 comprises 15 residues. CDR1 and CDR2 (germline): SGHKS, YYEKEE (reference sequence). The ends were cut back, 0 bases at V and 0 bases at J, with 9 bases in the middle. The CDR3 here is CASSLEAGTNYGYTF. In nucleotides, the CDR3 is TGTGCCAGCAGCTTGGAAGCAGGGACTAACTATGGCTACACCTTC.

As concerns this clone: At the DNA level, this CDR3 is encoded by other sequences in the same sample as well. V gene TRBV7-2 combines with J gene TRBJ2-7; TRBD2 is a possible D gene (6 bases). The CDR3 spans 16 residues. Per germline, CDR1 SGHTA and CDR2 FQGNSA. V shed 3 bases and J shed 2 bases, with 17 bases lying between them. CDR3 loop: CASSLGLTREAYEQYF. CDR3 coding DNA: TGTGCCAGCAGCTTGGGATTGACTAGGGAGGCCTACGAGCAGTACTTC.

The chain joins TRBV4-3 to TRBJ1-3; TRBD1 matches at 9 bases. This CDR3 comprises 15 residues. Per germline, CDR1 LGHNA and CDR2 YSLEER. With V trimmed by 2 bases and J by 7 bases, 6 bases remained unmatched. This chain's CDR3 is CASSQTWTGVNTIYF. Written as DNA, the CDR3 is TGCGCCAGCAGCCAAACCTGGACAGGGGTGAACACCATATATTTT.

The rearrangement links TRBV20-1 to TRBJ2-2; no reliable D call. Trimming shortened V by 5 bases and J by 6 bases, and 7 bases separated the two germline ends. Germline CDR1 is DFQATT and CDR2 is SNEGSKA (reference sequence). The CDR3 has 11 residues. The CDR3: CSAVNSGELFF. The CDR3 DNA is TGCAGTGCTGTTAATTCCGGGGAGCTGTTTTTT.

The chain uses TRBV28 and TRBJ1-5; D is possibly TRBD1 (5 bases). V gave up 1 base and J gave up 4 bases, with 8 bases separating them. Germline values: CDR1 MDHEN, CDR2 SYDVKM. The CDR3 contains 14 residues. The CDR3 DNA reads TGTGCCAGCAGTTTATTACAGGTAAATCAGCCCCAGCATTTT. As protein: CASSLLQVNQPQHF.

V is TRBV2 and J is TRBJ1-5; 8 nucleotides align to TRBD1. V dropped 3 bases and J dropped 6; count of bases not matched to a gene: 13. Germline CDR1 and CDR2: SNHLY and FYNNEI. The CDR3 has 17 amino acids. For the CDR3, the DNA is TGTGCCAGCAGTGAGCTGACCGGGACAGGCCAGGCTCAGCCCCAGCATTTT. This gives the protein CASSELTGTGQAQPQHF.

The chain carries TRBV7-2 and TRBJ2-7; TRBD2 matches at 8 bases. Germline values: CDR1 SGHTA, CDR2 FQGNSA. V was clipped by 2 bases and J by 10 bases; unmatched bases: 4. The CDR3 runs 12 residues. CDR3 DNA sequence: TGTGCCAGCAGCTTACGGACTAGCCCTCAGTACTTC. Encoded protein: CASSLRTSPQYF.

This chain uses TRBV4-3 with TRBJ2-7; tentative D call: TRBD2 (5 bases). V lost 0 bases to trimming and J lost 1 base, with 13 bases between them. The length of the CDR3 is 16 residues. CDR1 is LGHNA, CDR2 YSLEER, per germline. CDR3 nucleotides: TGCGCCAGCAGCCAAGAGGCCAGCGGCAATTCCTACGAGCAGTACTTC. Protein sequence: CASSQEASGNSYEQYF.

The chain has TRBV6-4 and TRBJ2-1, with D perhaps matching TRBD1 (5 bases). Germline-derived CDR1 and CDR2 are MRHNA and SNTAGT. CDR3 length: 13 amino acids. Trimming cost V 0 bases and J 10 bases, with 10 bases left between them. This chain's CDR3 is CASSDSRVGEQFF. The CDR3 DNA follows: TGTGCCAGCAGTGACTCCAGGGTAGGAGAGCAGTTCTTC.